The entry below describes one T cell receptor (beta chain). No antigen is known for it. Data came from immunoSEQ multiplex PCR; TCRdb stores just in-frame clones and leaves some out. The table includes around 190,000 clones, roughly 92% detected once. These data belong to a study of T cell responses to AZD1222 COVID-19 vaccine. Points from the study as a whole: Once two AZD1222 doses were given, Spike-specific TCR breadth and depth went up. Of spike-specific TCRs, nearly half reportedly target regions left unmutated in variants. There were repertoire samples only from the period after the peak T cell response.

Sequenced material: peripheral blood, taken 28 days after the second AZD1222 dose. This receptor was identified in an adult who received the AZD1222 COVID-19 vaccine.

The CDR3 nucleotides read TGTGCCAGCAGCGAACGGACAGGGATGAGGAATGAGCAGTTCTTC. Translation gives CASSERTGMRNEQFF. V and J are TRBV9 and TRBJ2-1; TRBD1 matches 8 bases. The V gene end was trimmed by 3 bases and the J gene end by 7 bases; junction bases not matched to a gene: 9. The CDR3 length is 15 residues. The germline gives CDR1 SGDLS, CDR2 YYNGEE.